This T cell receptor (beta chain) was found in a study of T cell repertoires in cytomegalovirus infection. Study summary: The authors used CMV epitopes that were HLA-C-restricted (recently identified) and HLA-B-restricted (well studied). It can be stated that public TCR beta signatures indicated CMV infection as well as a matching HLA type. The study, taken as a whole, reports: CMV-specific TCR beta clonotypes restricted by HLA-C were the ones dominating the ex vivo response. The cumulative frequency of public TCR beta families identified carriers of CMV plus the relevant HLA.

TCRdb called the reads again in MiXCR, with one record for every CDR3 protein. Altogether 350,000 to 400,000 distinct CDR3 sequences are present, roughly 34% being singletons, with the ten largest covering roughly 14%. Germline values: CDR1 MDHEN, CDR2 SYDVKM. This CDR3 contains 15 residues. The V end was cut by 4 bases, the J end by 10 bases, with 22 bases between. A note on this clonotype: Its antigen is as yet unknown.

The sequencing used cultured PBMCs, collected from culture after CMV antigen stimulation. The sequence came from a human donor in good health (CMV status not recorded). Some clones in this sample may be carry-over from other donors' samples. The chain carries TRBV28 and TRBJ1-2, with a weak D call TRBD1 (6 bases). CDR3 sequence (DNA): TGTGCCAGCAGTTCCTGGACAGAGCCTATGGTTCACTACACCTTC. This gives the protein CASSSWTEPMVHYTF.